This T cell receptor beta chain was recovered during a study of blood T cell repertoires in COVID-19. In the study overall: In each case, the material was cDNA or gDNA derived from T cells, B-cell-depleted T cells, or PBMCs.

Authors' processing steps: Nucleated cell counts were estimated from reference gene primer amplification. Profiled with immunoSEQ multiplex PCR; TCRdb holds only in-frame clones, not every one. The DNA was the basis for D and trimming; V, J and clone size are from that table. This sample has 95,000 to 150,000 clones; approximately 85% occur once, and the top ten carry approximately 5.3%. V shed 6 bases and J 0 bases; nucleotides not matched to a gene: 9. CDR1 is MNHEY, CDR2 SMNVEV, per germline (reference sequence). This CDR3 comprises 16 residues. The sample was peripheral blood. The TCR was taken from a human donor in a cohort sampled during active COVID-19. The chain has TRBV27 and TRBJ2-7; the match to TRBD2 covers 9 bases. Here the CDR3 DNA reads TGTGCCAGCAGCCCACTAGCGGGCGGGACCTCCTACGAGCAGTACTTC. As protein: CASSPLAGGTSYEQYF.